A single sample gave rise to the 32 T cell receptor beta chains below, sequenced in a study of T cells in Graves' hyperthyroidism and ophthalmopathy. It was RNA transcripts that yielded the amplified TCR beta CDR3 regions. HTBI primers were used for first-round RT-PCR of the TCR CDR3. One entry per CDR3 protein, called by TCRdb with MiXCR from the multiplex PCR reads. The table lists around 540,000 distinct CDR3 sequences, roughly 50% of them singletons. Material for sequencing was peripheral blood or thyroid tissue (not recorded which). These receptors were obtained from a woman aged 18-29 years with Graves' hyperthyroidism.

The V and J genes are TRBV12-3 or TRBV12-4 and TRBJ1-1; unclear D gene. The length of the CDR3 is 13 residues. The ends were cut back, 1 base at V and 5 bases at J, with 8 bases in the middle. The CDR3 is CASSLEFGTEAFF. Here the CDR3 DNA reads TGTGCCAGCAGTTTAGAATTTGGGACTGAAGCTTTCTTT.

This clonotype has at least ten counts. The V gene is TRBV2, the J gene TRBJ1-2, with 7 bases that match TRBD1. The V gene's germline CDR1 is SNHLY and CDR2 FYNNEI. Germline trimming cut 3 bases from V and 8 bases from J; bases unmatched to any gene: 6. The CDR3 has 13 residues. CDR3 bases: TGTGCCAGCAGTGATATGGGACAGTACGGCTACACCTTC. Residues: CASSDMGQYGYTF.

The sample holds many counts of this clonotype. The genes are TRBV24-1 and TRBJ1-2; D gene uncertain. Germline V CDR1 and CDR2: KGHDR, SFDVKD. Trimming took off 3 bases at V and 8 bases at J, with 12 bases between the two ends. This CDR3 spans 13 amino acids. The CDR3 nucleotides are TGTGCCACCAGTGATGAGGCAAAGGAGGGCTACACCTTC. Its translation: CATSDEAKEGYTF.

The J gene is TRBJ2-7, the V gene TRBV7-9, with no clear D. The CDR3 spans 13 residues. CDR1 SEHNR and CDR2 FQNEAQ come from the germline V gene (reference sequence). Trimming pared 5 bases from V and 2 bases from J, leaving 10 bases between. The CDR3 DNA sequence: TGTGCCAGCAGCCGAGGACGTACCTACGAGCAGTACTTC. Translation gives CASSRGRTYEQYF. The full variable domain, completed using reference TRBV7-9 and TRBJ2-7, is DTGVSQNPRHKITKRGQNVTFRCDPISEHNRLYWYRQTLGQGPEFLTYFQNEAQLEKSRLLSDRFSAERPKGSFSTLEIQRTEQGDSAMYLCASSRGRTYEQYFGPGTRLTVT.

In this sample, this clonotype turned up a few times. This chain links TRBV14 with TRBJ1-3; D call uncertain. Germline V gene lookup returns CDR1 SGHDN and CDR2 FVKESK. Trimming took off 8 bases at V and 0 bases at J, with 8 bases between the two ends. This CDR3 has 13 amino acids. The CDR3 spells CASVARSGNTIYF. CDR3 DNA: TGTGCCAGCGTAGCTCGCTCTGGAAACACCATATATTTT.

To note about this clonotype: The CDR3 does not close with the conserved phenylalanine or tryptophan, likely indicating a read error. The DNA is left out, because the CDR3 cannot be placed on it with certainty; the CDR3 is given as TCRdb lists it. V and J are TRBV7-9 and TRBJ1-4; TRBD1, as called in the table, went unchecked against the DNA. From its first to its last residue, the CDR3 has 8 amino acids. CDR1 is SEHNR and CDR2 is FQNEAQ in the germline V gene (reference sequence). The CDR3 is CASSLTGV.

The chain is built from TRBV2 and TRBJ1-1, with a tentative D call TRBD1 (6 bases). Per the germline V gene, CDR1 is SNHLY and CDR2 is FYNNEI. The V gene lost 6 bases and the J gene lost 6 bases, with 17 bases spanning the gap. The CDR3 loop spans 14 amino acids. CDR3 sequence reads: CASSGYLEGAEAFF. DNA of the CDR3: TGTGCCAGCAGCGGGTATCTCGAGGGGGCTGAAGCTTTCTTT.

This chain uses TRBV5-1 with TRBJ2-6, with D hard to call. Germline CDR1 is SGHRS and CDR2 is YFSETQ. V was pared by 3 bases and J by 7 bases, with 11 bases between. This CDR3 has 14 residues. CDR3: CASSSVGKANVLTF. The CDR3 bases are TGCGCCAGCAGCTCGGTCGGCAAAGCCAACGTCCTGACTTTC.

This clonotype occurred many times. V usage is TRBV7-9 and J usage is TRBJ1-1, with D unclear. The CDR3 is 13 amino acids. Between the trimmed V and J ends, which lost 2 bases and 0 bases, there was a span of 4 bases. Looked up from germline, CDR1 is SEHNR and CDR2 is FQNEAQ (reference sequence). The DNA for the CDR3 is TGTGCCAGCAGCTTATCTTTGAACACTGAAGCTTTCTTT. It translates to CASSLSLNTEAFF.

CDR3 DNA: TGTGCCAGCAGATCGGGGCCTTATGGCGAAGCTTTCTTT. It codes for CASRSGPYGEAFF. V gene TRBV2 combines with J gene TRBJ1-1, with D tentatively TRBD1 (5 bases). The CDR3 runs to 13 residues. Germline CDR1 reads SNHLY; CDR2 reads FYNNEI. V lost 6 bases and J lost 8, with 16 bases in between. The full variable domain, in which reference TRBV2 and TRBJ1-1 provide the parts outside the CDR3, is EPEVTQTPSHQVTQMGQEVILRCVPISNHLYFYWYRQILGQKVEFLVSFYNNEISEKSEIFDDQFSVERPDGSNFTLKIRSTKLEDSAMYFCASRSGPYGEAFFGQGTRLTVV.

This clonotype has ten or more counts. The chain uses TRBV10-3 and TRBJ2-7; TRBD1 agrees at 10 bases. Germline CDR1 reads ENHRY; CDR2 reads SYGVKD. The CDR3 spans 14 residues. Germline trimming cut 4 bases from V and 3 bases from J; bases unmatched to any gene: 3. The CDR3 DNA sequence: TGTGCCATCAGTGCTCGGACAGGGGGCTACGAGCAGTACTTC. It yields the protein CAISARTGGYEQYF.

Turning to this clonotype: A single base separates this from a much larger clone, so it may be a read error. The chain links TRBV7-3 to TRBJ2-2; no reliable D call. The CDR3 is 13 amino acids. With 6 bases removed from V and 4 bases from J, the gap between germline ends came to 9 bases. The germline gives CDR1 SGHTA, CDR2 FQGTGA. The CDR3 nucleotides read TGTGCCAGCAGTCGTAAAGGCACCGGGGAGCTGTTTTTT. Translating gives CASSRKGTGELFF.

This clonotype was seen repeatedly, ten times or more. This rearrangement joins TRBV24-1 to TRBJ1-1; TRBD1 matches 11 bases. V shed 3 bases, J shed 11 bases, and the junction held 4 bases outside the gene matches. Germline V CDR1 and CDR2: KGHDR, SFDVKD. CDR3 size: 13 residues. The CDR3 region is CATSDHRDRGAFF. As DNA, the CDR3 is TGTGCCACCAGTGATCACCGGGACAGGGGGGCTTTCTTT.

The chain joins TRBV19 to TRBJ1-5; the D is unclear. This CDR3 is 17 amino acids long. The germline V gene encodes CDR1 LNHDA and CDR2 SQIVND (reference sequence). The V end was cut by 11 bases, the J end by 0 bases, with 23 bases between. The CDR3 sequence is CASLPKPASYSNQPQHF. The CDR3 nucleotides read TGTGCCTCTCTACCCAAACCGGCTTCTTATAGCAATCAGCCCCAGCATTTT.

Worth noting for this clonotype: Just one base apart from a much larger clone, this may be a read error. V and J are TRBV2 and TRBJ2-6; D call uncertain. The CDR3 length is 15 residues. Between the trimmed V and J ends, which lost 1 base and 1 base, there was a span of 5 bases. Germline-derived CDR1 and CDR2 are SNHLY and FYNNEI. Here the CDR3 reads CASSEVKSGANVLTF. CDR3 sequence (DNA): TGTGCCAGCAGTGAAGTGAAGTCTGGGGCCAACGTCCTGACTTTC.

V gene TRBV24-1 combines with J gene TRBJ2-2; the D gene could be TRBD1 or TRBD2 (5 bases each). V gave up 11 bases and J gave up 0 bases, with 18 bases separating them. This CDR3 has 16 amino acids. Germline V lookup: CDR1 KGHDR, CDR2 SFDVKD. The CDR3 region is CASRPTQGPNTGELFF. In DNA, the CDR3 is TGTGCCAGCAGGCCGACTCAGGGACCGAACACCGGGGAGCTGTTTTTT.

The rearrangement joins TRBV7-9 to TRBJ2-2, with D tentatively TRBD1 or TRBD2 (6 bases each). The CDR3 runs 14 residues. Germline V gene sequence: CDR1 SEHNR, CDR2 FQNEAQ (reference sequence). Trimming took off 8 bases at V and 5 bases at J, with 15 bases between the two ends. The DNA of the CDR3 is TGTGCCAGCGTGAGGGGGGCGCGTACCGGGGAGCTGTTTTTT. The encoded protein is CASVRGARTGELFF.

Turning to this clonotype: A read error may produce the germline difference seen at one junction end. The chain uses TRBV2 and TRBJ2-5; TRBD1 aligns across 8 bases. CDR3 size: 16 residues. Germline lookup yields CDR1 SNHLY and CDR2 FYNNEI. CDR3 nucleotide sequence: TGTGCCGGCAGTTCCCCAGGGGGCGGGGTCGAAGAGACCCAGTACTTC. It encodes CAGSSPGGGVEETQYF. Supplemented by reference TRBV2 and TRBJ2-5, the full variable domain reads EPEVTQTPSHQVTQMGQEVILRCVPISNHLYFYWYRQILGQKVEFLVSFYNNEISEKSEIFDDQFSVERPDGSNFTLKIRSTKLEDSAMYFCAGSSPGGGVEETQYFGPGTRLLVL.

This clonotype was seen ten or more times. V gene TRBV7-8 combines with J gene TRBJ1-5; the D gene is possibly TRBD1 (6 bases). V was trimmed by 6 bases and J by 3 bases, leaving 15 bases between them. The CDR3 spans 15 residues. CDR1 is SGHVS and CDR2 is FQNEAQ in the germline V gene. This chain's CDR3 is CASSHRRDNNQPQHF. The CDR3 region has the DNA TGTGCCAGCAGTCATCGCCGGGACAACAATCAGCCCCAGCATTTT. Using reference TRBV7-8 and TRBJ1-5 for the parts outside the CDR3, the full variable domain is GAGVSQSPRYKVAKRGQDVALRCDPISGHVSLFWYQQALGQGPEFLTYFQNEAQLDKSGLPSDRFFAERPEGSVSTLKIQRTQQEDSAVYLCASSHRRDNNQPQHFGDGTRLSIL.

The rearrangement joins TRBV19 to TRBJ2-5; maybe TRBD1 (6 bases). The germline V gene has CDR1 LNHDA and CDR2 SQIVND (reference sequence). Deletions cut 11 bases from V and 1 base from J, with 14 bases between. There are 13 residues in the CDR3. The CDR3 spells CAWSWGRQETQYF. In DNA, the CDR3 is TGTGCCTGGAGCTGGGGGCGCCAAGAGACCCAGTACTTC.

For this clonotype: This may be a read error: a much more frequent sequence differs by one nucleotide. V and J are TRBV19 and TRBJ1-1; the D is unclear. The CDR3 is made up of 12 amino acids. Germline V lookup: CDR1 LNHDA, CDR2 SQIVND (reference sequence). Between the trimmed V and J ends, which lost 8 bases and 1 base, there was a span of 8 bases. This CDR3 is CASGRRNTEAFF. The CDR3 DNA reads TGTGCCAGTGGCAGGAGGAACACTGAAGCTTTCTTT.

The V gene is TRBV7-9, the J gene TRBJ1-2; D ambiguous. V was shortened by 2 bases and J by 2 bases, with 9 bases between the two germline ends. Germline V CDR1 and CDR2: SEHNR, FQNEAQ (reference sequence). The length of the CDR3 is 14 residues. The CDR3 here is CASSLLPRNYGYTF. In DNA, the CDR3 is TGTGCCAGCAGCTTACTCCCCAGGAACTATGGCTACACCTTC.

This clonotype has a count of ten or more. The chain uses TRBV15 and TRBJ1-2; possibly TRBD1 for D (6 bases). Germline CDR1 is LNHNV and CDR2 is YYDKDF (reference sequence). The CDR3 is 13 residues long. Trimming took 5 bases from V and 6 from J, leaving 13 bases between them. CDR3 bases: TGTGCCACCAGCGTACAGGGTCTCGATGGCTACACCTTC. Translating it yields CATSVQGLDGYTF.

This clonotype was seen at least ten times. J is TRBJ2-5 and V is TRBV7-2; no reliable D call. The CDR3 runs 13 residues. The germline V and J ends were trimmed by 4 bases and 5 bases, with 11 bases remaining between them. Germline CDR1 reads SGHTA; CDR2 reads FQGNSA. The CDR3 nucleotides read TGTGCCAGCAGCTCCAGCTCCGAGGAGACCCAGTACTTC. This encodes CASSSSSEETQYF.

The gene calls are TRBV4-1 and TRBJ1-2; no clear D gene. Germline V gene sequence: CDR1 MGHRA, CDR2 YSYEKL. V lost 1 base and J lost 4, with 13 bases in between. The CDR3 loop spans 15 amino acids. CDR3 sequence: CASSQGYYISYGYTF. The CDR3 DNA reads as TGCGCCAGCAGCCAAGGTTACTACATCAGCTATGGCTACACCTTC.

This clonotype was observed many times. The chain carries TRBV7-2 and TRBJ2-5; weak D call: TRBD1 (6 bases). Germline values: CDR1 SGHTA, CDR2 FQGNSA. Between the trimmed V and J ends, which lost 6 bases and 2 bases, there was a span of 13 bases. There are 14 residues in the CDR3. CDR3 sequence reads: CASRLPGHQETQYF. The CDR3 nucleotides are TGTGCCAGCAGACTACCGGGACATCAAGAGACCCAGTACTTC.

This clonotype was detected ten times or more. The J gene is TRBJ2-7, the V gene TRBV25-1, with D possibly called TRBD1 or TRBD2 (5 bases each). Trimming stripped 5 bases from V and 3 bases from J, with 14 bases between. The CDR3 spans 14 residues. Germline loops: CDR1 MGHDK, CDR2 SYGVNS. Here the CDR3 reads CASSQGAGYYEQYF. The CDR3 nucleotides read TGTGCCAGCAGTCAAGGGGCGGGCTACTACGAGCAGTACTTC.

The chain combines TRBV29-1 with TRBJ2-5; possible D gene TRBD1, 6 bases. The length of the CDR3 is 17 residues. The germline V and J ends were trimmed by 4 bases and 3 bases, with 24 bases remaining between them. Germline-derived CDR1 and CDR2 are SQVTM and ANQGSEA. The CDR3 nucleotides read TGCAGCGTTGCCAGGGACACCTCGCCTGGGAAAAAAGAGACCCAGTACTTC. Translated, it gives CSVARDTSPGKKETQYF. Full variable domain (missing parts from reference TRBV29-1 and TRBJ2-5): SAVISQKPSRDICQRGTSLTIQCQVDSQVTMMFWYRQQPGQSLTLIATANQGSEATYESGFVIDKFPISRPNLTFSTLTVSNMSPEDSSIYLCSVARDTSPGKKETQYFGPGTRLLVL.

V usage is TRBV29-1 and J usage is TRBJ1-5; no definite D call. Germline loops: CDR1 SQVTM, CDR2 ANQGSEA. The CDR3 is made up of 13 amino acids. V was pared by 5 bases and J by 4 bases, with 12 bases between. The CDR3 DNA is TGCAGCGTTTGGAGTGGGAATAATCAGCCCCAGCATTTT. It translates to CSVWSGNNQPQHF. The full variable domain, completed using reference TRBV29-1 and TRBJ1-5, is SAVISQKPSRDICQRGTSLTIQCQVDSQVTMMFWYRQQPGQSLTLIATANQGSEATYESGFVIDKFPISRPNLTFSTLTVSNMSPEDSSIYLCSVWSGNNQPQHFGDGTRLSIL.

The J gene is TRBJ1-1, the V gene TRBV7-2; 7 bases are shared with TRBD1. V was clipped by 9 bases and J by 6 bases; unmatched bases: 16. Germline lookup yields CDR1 SGHTA and CDR2 FQGNSA. The CDR3 sequence is 15 residues long. The DNA of the CDR3 is TGTGCCAGTAAGGGGGCAGGGTGGGTCGGCGCTGAAGCTTTCTTT. It translates to CASKGAGWVGAEAFF. Based on the CDR3 plus reference TRBV7-2 and TRBJ1-1, the full variable domain is GAGVSQSPSNKVTEKGKDVELRCDPISGHTALYWYRQSLGQGLEFLIYFQGNSAPDKSGLPSDRFSAERTGGSVSTLTIQRTQQEDSAVYLCASKGAGWVGAEAFFGQGTRLTVV.

V usage is TRBV7-9 and J usage is TRBJ2-2; tentatively, D is TRBD2 (6 bases). Germline V CDR1 and CDR2: SEHNR, FQNEAQ (reference sequence). Trimming shortened V by 3 bases and J by 5 bases, and 13 bases separated the two germline ends. This CDR3 comprises 15 residues. DNA for the CDR3: TGTGCCAGCAGCTTGGGTTTTCGGGAGACCGGGGAGCTGTTTTTT. Protein product: CASSLGFRETGELFF.

CDR3 in DNA: TGTGCCACCAGTGACCCGGGACAGCCGAACACTGAAGCTTTCTTT. It encodes CATSDPGQPNTEAFF. This chain connects TRBV24-1 to TRBJ1-1, with 7 bases that match TRBD1. The V gene end was trimmed by 4 bases and the J gene end by 1 base; junction bases not matched to a gene: 5. This CDR3 is 15 amino acids long. Germline CDR1 KGHDR, CDR2 SFDVKD.